Below, 18 T cell receptor beta chains from the same sample are listed, as sequenced in a study of T cells after yellow fever vaccination. MiXCR, run by TCRdb on the 5' RACE reads, gives a single entry per CDR3 protein. The sample lists 65,000 to 90,000 distinct CDR3 sequences; roughly 8% were seen once. The source material was CD8+ T cells sorted from PBMCs, sampled on the day of the yellow fever booster vaccination. The receptors derive from a man aged 25 to 40 who received the YFV17D yellow fever vaccine.

The chain recombines TRBV7-9 with TRBJ1-2, with unresolved D. CDR3 length: 12 residues. Trimming took 5 bases from V and 4 from J, leaving 8 bases between them. Germline V gives CDR1 SEHNR, CDR2 FQNEAQ (reference sequence). The CDR3 sequence is CASSRSGYGYTF. The CDR3 DNA reads as TGTGCCAGCAGCCGTAGTGGCTATGGCTACACCTTC.

This clonotype was detected only a few times. CDR3 sequence reads: CASSLAGVGQPQHF. The CDR3 bases are TGTGCCAGCAGCTTAGCCGGGGTTGGGCAGCCCCAGCATTTT. J is TRBJ1-5 and V is TRBV7-2; D not certain. Germline CDR1 reads SGHTA; CDR2 reads FQGNSA. The germline V and J ends were trimmed by 0 bases and 7 bases, with 10 bases remaining between them. The CDR3 is 14 amino acids. Complete variable domain (other parts from reference TRBV7-2 and TRBJ1-5): GAGVSQSPSNKVTEKGKDVELRCDPISGHTALYWYRQSLGQGLEFLIYFQGNSAPDKSGLPSDRFSAERTGGSVSTLTIQRTQQEDSAVYLCASSLAGVGQPQHFGDGTRLSIL.

The gene calls are TRBV4-1 and TRBJ1-4, with D perhaps matching TRBD1 (5 bases). CDR3 size: 15 residues. The germline V gene encodes CDR1 MGHRA and CDR2 YSYEKL. Trimming removed 1 base from V and 4 bases from J, with 10 bases in between. CDR3 nucleotide sequence: TGCGCCAGCAGCCAAGGGGGGGGATTTAATGAAAAACTGTTTTTT. The encoded protein is CASSQGGGFNEKLFF.

This clonotype was detected only a few times. V gene TRBV27 combines with J gene TRBJ2-7; D is perhaps TRBD1 or TRBD2 (5 bases each). Germline assignment: CDR1 MNHEY and CDR2 SMNVEV (reference sequence). Trimming pared 1 base from V and 2 bases from J, leaving 15 bases between. The CDR3 contains 16 residues. CDR3 bases: TGTGCCAGCAGTTTATATCTAGGGGACGGAGCCTACGAGCAGTACTTC. This gives the protein CASSLYLGDGAYEQYF.

The V call is TRBV6-6, the J call TRBJ2-7; no definite D call. The CDR3 contains 13 residues. Deletions cut 6 bases from V and 5 bases from J, with 14 bases between. Looked up from germline, CDR1 is MNHNY and CDR2 is SVGAGI (reference sequence). CDR3 region: CASSPWSADEQYF. The DNA for the CDR3 is TGTGCCAGCAGCCCCTGGTCGGCGGACGAGCAGTACTTC.

This clonotype came up a few times. This chain uses TRBV7-2 with TRBJ1-2; 7 nucleotides line up with TRBD1. The CDR3 is 17 residues long. V trimming: 0 bases; J trimming: 1 base; junction bases outside the gene matches: 8. The germline V gene has CDR1 SGHTA and CDR2 FQGNSA. The CDR3 sequence is CASSLAPTGWGNYGYTF. The DNA of the CDR3 is TGTGCCAGCAGCTTAGCGCCGACAGGGTGGGGTAACTATGGCTACACCTTC. The full variable domain, in which reference TRBV7-2 and TRBJ1-2 provide the parts outside the CDR3, is GAGVSQSPSNKVTEKGKDVELRCDPISGHTALYWYRQSLGQGLEFLIYFQGNSAPDKSGLPSDRFSAERTGGSVSTLTIQRTQQEDSAVYLCASSLAPTGWGNYGYTFGSGTRLTVV.

Only a few counts were recorded for this clonotype. The chain has TRBV28 and TRBJ1-6, with D hard to call. Germline V lookup: CDR1 MDHEN, CDR2 SYDVKM. This CDR3 is built from 15 residues. Trimming stripped 6 bases from V and 7 bases from J, with 16 bases between. The CDR3 protein is CASSLPYVGNSPLHF. In nucleotides, the CDR3 is TGTGCCAGCAGCCTGCCCTACGTCGGGAATTCACCCCTCCACTTT.

The CDR3 DNA sequence: TGTGCCAGTAGTATAAGGGCAGGGGGGACTGAAGCTTTCTTT. It encodes CASSIRAGGTEAFF. The chain joins TRBV19 to TRBJ1-1; 7 bases align to TRBD1. Per germline, CDR1 LNHDA and CDR2 SQIVND (reference sequence). V shed 2 bases, J shed 5 bases, and the junction held 5 bases outside the gene matches. The CDR3 consists of 14 residues. The entire variable domain, with the rest obtained from reference TRBV19 and TRBJ1-1, is as follows: DGGITQSPKYLFRKEGQNVTLSCEQNLNHDAMYWYRQDPGQGLRLIYYSQIVNDFQKGDIAEGYSVSREKKESFPLTVTSAQKNPTAFYLCASSIRAGGTEAFFGQGTRLTVV.

This clonotype was detected ten times or more. The genes are TRBV5-1 and TRBJ2-2, with D possibly matching TRBD1 (6 bases). Per the germline V gene, CDR1 is SGHRS and CDR2 is YFSETQ. Trimming removed 4 bases from V and 7 bases from J, with 20 bases in between. The CDR3 consists of 16 residues. The CDR3 spells CASSTTVTGMDGELFF. CDR3 nucleotides: TGCGCCAGCAGCACCACTGTGACAGGAATGGACGGGGAGCTGTTTTTT.

CDR3 sequence (DNA): TGTGCCAGCAGTGTCCGACTCAATGAGCAGTTCTTC. Its protein product is CASSVRLNEQFF. The rearrangement joins TRBV12-3 or TRBV12-4 to TRBJ2-1; D gene uncertain. CDR3 size: 12 residues. The V gene lost 5 bases and the J gene lost 6 bases, with 8 bases spanning the gap.

CDR3 in amino acids: CASSDTGTRAEKLFF. For the CDR3, the DNA is TGTGCCAGCAGCGATACCGGGACACGAGCCGAAAAACTGTTTTTT. J is TRBJ1-4 and V is TRBV5-5, with D possibly matching TRBD1 (6 bases). The CDR3 sequence is 15 residues long. Deletions cut 4 bases from V and 8 bases from J, with 18 bases between. The germline gives CDR1 SGHKS, CDR2 YYEKEE (reference sequence). Using reference TRBV5-5 and TRBJ1-4 for the parts outside the CDR3, the full variable domain is DAGVTQSPTHLIKTRGQQVTLRCSPISGHKSVSWYQQVLGQGPQFIFQYYEKEERGRGNFPDRFSARQFPNYSSELNVNALLLGDSALYLCASSDTGTRAEKLFFGSGTQLSVL.

J is TRBJ2-7 and V is TRBV5-1; D may be TRBD1 (6 bases). The CDR3 is made up of 15 amino acids. V dropped 0 bases and J dropped 1 base, with 11 bases sitting between them. The germline gives CDR1 SGHRS, CDR2 YFSETQ. The CDR3 region is CASSLAQGLSYEQYF. The CDR3 DNA reads as TGCGCCAGCAGCTTGGCCCAGGGGTTGTCCTACGAGCAGTACTTC.

This clonotype was picked up many times. The rearrangement links TRBV5-1 to TRBJ2-1, with unresolved D. Trimming took 0 bases from V and 5 from J, leaving 6 bases between them. CDR1 is SGHRS, CDR2 YFSETQ, per germline. The CDR3 consists of 13 residues. CDR3: CASSLAPNNEQFF. The DNA for the CDR3 is TGCGCCAGCAGCTTGGCCCCGAACAATGAGCAGTTCTTC.

This chain joins TRBV6-5 and TRBJ2-1; maybe TRBD2 (5 bases). The CDR3 extends over 16 amino acids. V was cut by 2 bases and J by 7 bases, with 18 bases left in between. Germline assignment: CDR1 MNHEY and CDR2 SVGAGI. CDR3 nucleotides: TGTGCCAGCAGTTACCTTGCCGGGGAAGCGCTGAATGAGCAGTTCTTC. Translating it yields CASSYLAGEALNEQFF.

This clonotype came up a few times. The chain combines TRBV5-6 with TRBJ1-2; D is undetermined. Trimming left V 0 bases short and J 4 bases short, with 16 bases between. CDR3 length: 16 residues. Germline CDR1 is SGHDT and CDR2 is YYEEEE. CDR3 residues: CASSLDVGQRAYGYTF. The CDR3 DNA reads as TGTGCCAGCAGCTTGGATGTAGGCCAGAGGGCCTATGGCTACACCTTC.

The J gene is TRBJ2-3, the V gene TRBV20-1; TRBD2 aligns across 10 bases. The CDR3 length is 17 residues. The germline CDR1 and CDR2 sequences are DFQATT and SNEGSKA (reference sequence). The trim removed 4 bases at V and 6 bases at J, leaving 16 bases unmatched. DNA for the CDR3: TGCAGTGCTACTTTGGGGATAGAGCGGGAGGGCCGGGATACGCAGTATTTT. Its protein product is CSATLGIEREGRDTQYF.

The rearrangement joins TRBV14 to TRBJ1-6, with unresolved D. Trimming took 0 bases from V and 10 from J, leaving 4 bases between them. The CDR3 totals 12 residues. Germline V lookup: CDR1 SGHDN, CDR2 FVKESK. The CDR3 sequence is CASSQESSPLHF. CDR3 DNA sequence: TGTGCCAGCAGCCAAGAATCGTCACCCCTCCACTTT. Full variable domain (missing parts from reference TRBV14 and TRBJ1-6): EAGVTQFPSHSVIEKGQTVTLRCDPISGHDNLYWYRRVMGKEIKFLLHFVKESKQDESGMPNNRFLAERTGGTYSTLKVQPAELEDSGVYFCASSQESSPLHFGNGTRLTVT.

V usage is TRBV24-1 and J usage is TRBJ2-1, with TRBD2 identical over 7 bases. Unmatched junction bases numbered 10, after V lost 9 bases and J lost 3 bases. The CDR3 is 15 amino acids. From germline, CDR1 is KGHDR and CDR2 SFDVKD. Here the CDR3 reads CATSLGGLDYNEQFF. The CDR3 DNA reads as TGTGCCACCTCCCTGGGAGGACTAGACTACAATGAGCAGTTCTTC.